These 16 T cell receptor beta chains came from one sample sequenced in a study of OX40 agonist ivuxolimab in advanced cancers. The library came from the immunoSEQ multiplex PCR assay. TCRdb holds this immuneACCESS table with in-frame rearrangements only. Some clones are missing; in checked studies, unresolved V genes explain under half, and the rest has no known cause. Recorded for this sample are some 49,000 clones; about 79% of them occurred a single time. The ten largest make up approximately 8% of the sample. The sample in question was CD4+ or CD8+ T cells sorted from blood, obtained in a trial of the OX40 agonist ivuxolimab. The receptors here all came from an adult with an advanced solid tumor such as melanoma, head and neck, liver or kidney cancer.

This clone was recorded a few times. This rearrangement joins TRBV27 to TRBJ2-1; D is ambiguous. The CDR3 has 14 residues. The germline CDR1 and CDR2 sequences are MNHEY and SMNVEV (reference sequence). The germline V and J ends were trimmed by 5 bases and 3 bases, with 11 bases remaining between them. In DNA form, the CDR3 reads TGTGCCAGCAGTCGGGTCACGAACTACAATGAGCAGTTCTTC. Translating gives CASSRVTNYNEQFF.

The V and J genes are TRBV5-6 and TRBJ2-7; D is uncertain. V dropped 4 bases and J dropped 0 bases, with 11 bases sitting between them. Per the germline V gene, CDR1 is SGHDT and CDR2 is YYEEEE. This CDR3 has 14 amino acids. The CDR3 is CASSLSYSSYEQYF. DNA for the CDR3: TGTGCCAGCAGCCTATCATACAGCTCCTACGAGCAGTACTTC.

This sequence joins TRBV2 and TRBJ2-2; the D gene is possibly TRBD2 (6 bases). Trimming took 8 bases from V and 1 from J, leaving 8 bases between them. This CDR3 region has 13 residues. CDR1 is SNHLY and CDR2 is FYNNEI in the germline V gene. The CDR3 sequence is CASGRENTGELFF. DNA for the CDR3: TGTGCCAGCGGGCGGGAGAACACCGGGGAGCTGTTTTTT.

A word on this clone: One junction end disagrees with the germline gene, perhaps due to a read error. The rearrangement uses TRBV6-5 and TRBJ1-5; tentative D call: TRBD1 (5 bases). CDR1 is MNHEY and CDR2 is SVGAGI in the germline V gene. There are 15 residues in the CDR3. The CDR3 nucleotides read TGTGTCAGCAGAAGGGGATTCGATAGCAATCAGCCCCAGCATTTT. It encodes CVSRRGFDSNQPQHF.

The chain couples TRBV19 to TRBJ2-5; 11 nucleotides agree with TRBD2. The V gene's germline CDR1 is LNHDA and CDR2 SQIVND (reference sequence). The CDR3 runs to 18 residues. J lost 3 bases, V lost 6 bases, and 15 bases had no gene match. CDR3 in DNA: TGTGCCAGTAGCCGACGATTTAGCGGGAGGGGGAGGGAAGAGACCCAGTACTTC. It yields the protein CASSRRFSGRGREETQYF.

This chain uses TRBV7-9 with TRBJ1-1; no clear D. Germline CDR1 is SEHNR and CDR2 is FQNEAQ (reference sequence). This CDR3 has 13 amino acids. The V and J ends lost 5 bases and 1 base respectively, with 8 bases between them. The chain's CDR3 is CASSQDPNTEAFF. For the CDR3, the DNA is TGTGCCAGCAGCCAAGACCCGAACACTGAAGCTTTCTTT.

The chain employs TRBV7-2 and TRBJ2-1, with 8 bases fitting TRBD2. Germline CDR1 and CDR2: SGHTA and FQGNSA. V gave up 1 base and J gave up 5 bases; unmatched junction bases: 7. This CDR3 is 16 amino acids long. The CDR3 nucleotides are TGTGCCAGCAGCTTAGTTCCAGCGGGAGTAAACAATGAGCAGTTCTTC. It is translated as CASSLVPAGVNNEQFF.

This chain links TRBV27 with TRBJ2-7; D is perhaps TRBD1 or TRBD2 (6 bases each). The CDR3 consists of 16 residues. The V gene's germline CDR1 is MNHEY and CDR2 SMNVEV (reference sequence). V shed 4 bases and J shed 6 bases, with 22 bases lying between them. In DNA form, the CDR3 reads TGTGCCAGCAGTTCCTTGCGAGGGGGGCGGGCCTTCGAGCAGTACTTC. This gives the protein CASSSLRGGRAFEQYF.

This chain links TRBV5-1 with TRBJ2-1; 9 bases align to TRBD2. The CDR3 has 14 residues. From germline, CDR1 is SGHRS and CDR2 YFSETQ. J gave up 5 bases and V 5 bases, and 5 bases lay outside the gene matches. In DNA form, the CDR3 reads TGCGCCAGCAGACGGACTAGCGCGGACAATGAGCAGTTCTTC. This translates into CASRRTSADNEQFF. The entire variable domain, with the rest obtained from reference TRBV5-1 and TRBJ2-1, is as follows: KAGVTQTPRYLIKTRGQQVTLSCSPISGHRSVSWYQQTPGQGLQFLFEYFSETQRNKGNFPGRFSGRQFSNSRSEMNVSTLELGDSALYLCASRRTSADNEQFFGPGTRLTVL.

The J gene is TRBJ2-6, the V gene TRBV5-5; D is uncertain. Per germline, CDR1 SGHKS and CDR2 YYEKEE (reference sequence). The CDR3 has 13 amino acids. The V and J ends lost 2 bases and 1 base respectively, with 1 base between them. The CDR3 DNA follows: TGTGCCAGCAGCTTTTCTGGGGCCAACGTCCTGACTTTC. Protein sequence: CASSFSGANVLTF.

This clone has only one observation. The chain uses TRBV6-5 and TRBJ1-4, with 9 bases matching TRBD1. The CDR3 covers 15 residues. Per the germline V gene, CDR1 is MNHEY and CDR2 is SVGAGI. Trimming at V came to 0 bases and at J to 8 bases, leaving 4 bases not matched to a gene. The CDR3 DNA follows: TGTGCCAGCAGTTACTCCCGGGACAGGGTGGAAAAACTGTTTTTT. Residues: CASSYSRDRVEKLFF.

The chain is built from TRBV30 and TRBJ1-5; 9 positions match TRBD1. The CDR3 sequence is 14 residues long. After removal of 2 bases from V and 7 bases from J, the junction contained 6 bases not matched to a gene. Per the germline V gene, CDR1 is GTSNPN and CDR2 is SVGIG (reference sequence). This CDR3 is CAWSTGTGLQPQHF. The CDR3 DNA follows: TGTGCCTGGAGTACCGGGACAGGGTTACAGCCCCAGCATTTT. Complete variable domain (other parts from reference TRBV30 and TRBJ1-5): SQTIHQWPATLVQPVGSPLSLECTVEGTSNPNLYWYRQAAGRGLQLLFYSVGIGQISSEVPQNLSASRPQDRQFILSSKKLLLSDSGFYLCAWSTGTGLQPQHFGDGTRLSIL.

The V call is TRBV6-5, the J call TRBJ2-3; 7 bases align to TRBD2. The trim removed 7 bases at V and 1 base at J, leaving 8 bases unmatched. The germline CDR1 and CDR2 sequences are MNHEY and SVGAGI. The CDR3 has 15 residues. CDR3 DNA: TGTGCCAGCACTAACCGGGGAGGGGGCACAGATACGCAGTATTTT. Translation: CASTNRGGGTDTQYF.

The rearrangement joins TRBV27 to TRBJ2-2; D uncertain. This CDR3 comprises 16 residues. Trimming cost V 8 bases and J 3 bases, with 19 bases left between them. CDR1 MNHEY and CDR2 SMNVEV come from the germline V gene (reference sequence). The CDR3 sequence: CASGRNLGLHTGELFF. Here the CDR3 DNA reads TGTGCCAGCGGCAGGAATCTAGGATTACACACCGGGGAGCTGTTTTTT.

This clone was recorded once. The chain carries TRBV6-5 and TRBJ2-7; 8 bases are shared with TRBD2. CDR1 and CDR2 from the germline V gene are MNHEY and SVGAGI. The CDR3 is 16 amino acids. V trimming: 3 bases; J trimming: 7 bases; junction bases outside the gene matches: 14. The CDR3 bases are TGTGCCAGCAGTTATGGATCCCCGGGAGGGCCTCGGGAGCAGTACTTC. Encoded protein: CASSYGSPGGPREQYF.

The gene calls are TRBV11-3 and TRBJ1-1; D is possibly TRBD1 (5 bases). The CDR3 loop spans 14 amino acids. V lost 5 bases and J lost 0, with 10 bases in between. Germline lookup yields CDR1 SGHNT and CDR2 YENEEA. The CDR3 region is CASSPGRMNTEAFF. CDR3 DNA sequence: TGTGCCAGCAGCCCAGGGAGAATGAACACTGAAGCTTTCTTT.